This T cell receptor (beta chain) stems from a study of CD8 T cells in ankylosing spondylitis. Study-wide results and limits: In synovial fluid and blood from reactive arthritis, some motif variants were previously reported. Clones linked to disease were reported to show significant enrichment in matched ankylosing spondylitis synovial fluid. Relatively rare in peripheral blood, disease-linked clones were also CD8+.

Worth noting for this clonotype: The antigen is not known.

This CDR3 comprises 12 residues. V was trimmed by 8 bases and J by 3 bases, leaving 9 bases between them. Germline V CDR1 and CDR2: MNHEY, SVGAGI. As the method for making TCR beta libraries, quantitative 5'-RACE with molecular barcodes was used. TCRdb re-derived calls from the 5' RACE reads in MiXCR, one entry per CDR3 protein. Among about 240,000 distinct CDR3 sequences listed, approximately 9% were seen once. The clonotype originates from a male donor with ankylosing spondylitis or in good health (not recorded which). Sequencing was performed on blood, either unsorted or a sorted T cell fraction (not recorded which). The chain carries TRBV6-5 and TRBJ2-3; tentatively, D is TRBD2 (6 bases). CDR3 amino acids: CASRDLTDTQYF. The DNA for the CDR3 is TGTGCCAGCCGGGACTTGACAGATACGCAGTATTTT.